The 21 T cell receptor beta chains below were found in one sample sequenced in a study of T cell responses to AZD1222 COVID-19 vaccine. The table came from immunoSEQ multiplex PCR; TCRdb's copy has only in-frame clones and leaves some out. The table shows roughly 130,000 clones, with 70% to 90% occurring only once. Sequencing used peripheral blood, obtained on day 0 of AZD1222 vaccination. The receptors here all came from an adult in good health.

CDR3 sequence (DNA): TGTGCCAGCAGTTACTCGCTGCAGGGGTTAAACGAGCAGTACTTC. Its translation is CASSYSLQGLNEQYF. The V and J genes are TRBV6-5 and TRBJ2-7; D might be TRBD1 (6 bases). Per the germline V gene, CDR1 is MNHEY and CDR2 is SVGAGI. CDR3 length equals 15 residues. Trimming left V 0 bases short and J 5 bases short, with 14 bases between.

This rearrangement joins TRBV30 to TRBJ2-1; perhaps D is TRBD1 or TRBD2 (5 bases each). CDR3 length: 13 residues. The germline V gene has CDR1 GTSNPN and CDR2 SVGIG (reference sequence). Trimming left V 2 bases short and J 8 bases short, with 13 bases between. CDR3 amino acids: CAWSRGTSDEQFF. CDR3 DNA sequence: TGTGCCTGGAGTAGAGGGACCAGCGATGAGCAGTTCTTC.

DNA for the CDR3: TGCGCCAGCAGCCAAGAGGAGCTAGCGGGAAGCACAGATACGCAGTATTTT. Its protein product is CASSQEELAGSTDTQYF. This chain links TRBV4-1 with TRBJ2-3; 9 nucleotides agree with TRBD2. The CDR3 extends over 17 amino acids. CDR1 is MGHRA and CDR2 is YSYEKL in the germline V gene. J was trimmed by 0 bases and V by 0 bases; bases with no gene match: 4.

V is TRBV5-4 and J is TRBJ2-7, with unresolved D. CDR3 size: 14 residues. Germline V CDR1 and CDR2: SGHNT, YYREEE (reference sequence). V was pared by 0 bases and J by 7 bases, with 14 bases between. In DNA form, the CDR3 reads TGTGCCAGCAGCTTGGATCCCGCGTCCCGGGAGCAGTACTTC. Translating it yields CASSLDPASREQYF.

The gene calls are TRBV19 and TRBJ1-4; D gene uncertain. Germline CDR1 and CDR2: LNHDA and SQIVND (reference sequence). The germline V and J ends were trimmed by 7 bases and 8 bases, with 14 bases remaining between them. This CDR3 spans 13 amino acids. The CDR3 protein is CASKREGREKLFF. In DNA form, the CDR3 reads TGTGCCAGTAAGAGGGAAGGGAGGGAAAAACTGTTTTTT.

A few counts support this clone. The rearrangement joins TRBV29-1 to TRBJ1-2; D call uncertain. V was pared by 1 base and J by 4 bases, with 16 bases between. The V gene's germline CDR1 is SQVTM and CDR2 ANQGSEA. The CDR3 is 15 amino acids. CDR3 residues: CSVEADRALAYGYTF. The CDR3 nucleotides are TGCAGCGTTGAAGCCGATAGGGCCTTGGCCTATGGCTACACCTTC.

The chain couples TRBV5-5 to TRBJ1-1, with TRBD1 as a possible D gene (6 bases). The CDR3 is 15 residues long. Germline V CDR1 and CDR2: SGHKS, YYEKEE (reference sequence). The germline V and J ends were trimmed by 2 bases and 1 base, with 12 bases remaining between them. DNA for the CDR3: TGTGCCAGCAGCTTTGATCGCAGGGGGAACACTGAAGCTTTCTTT. Translating it yields CASSFDRRGNTEAFF.

The chain couples TRBV13 to TRBJ1-2, with D tentatively TRBD1 (5 bases). Trimming pared 3 bases from V and 8 bases from J, leaving 13 bases between. Per germline, CDR1 PRHDT and CDR2 FYEKMQ (reference sequence). CDR3 length equals 13 residues. The CDR3 here is CASSFPGSIGYTF. Written as DNA, the CDR3 is TGTGCCAGCAGCTTTCCAGGGTCAATCGGCTACACCTTC.

The CDR3 here is CASSQGQALFF. The CDR3 DNA reads as TGTGCCAGCAGCCAGGGGCAGGCTCTGTTCTTC. V is TRBV5-6 and J is TRBJ2-1; D perhaps matches TRBD1 (6 bases). The CDR3 sequence is 11 residues long. Trimming stripped 4 bases from V and 15 bases from J, with 14 bases between. From germline, CDR1 is SGHDT and CDR2 YYEEEE. The full variable domain, rest sourced from reference TRBV5-6 and TRBJ2-1, is DAGVTQSPTHLIKTRGQQVTLRCSPKSGHDTVSWYQQALGQGPQFIFQYYEEEERQRGNFPDRFSGHQFPNYSSELNVNALLLGDSALYLCASSQGQALFFGPGTRLTVL.

This clone has just one count. V usage is TRBV7-2 and J usage is TRBJ2-2; TRBD1 aligns across 7 bases. CDR1 and CDR2 (germline): SGHTA, FQGNSA. Germline trimming cut 4 bases from V and 5 bases from J; bases unmatched to any gene: 7. The CDR3 is 15 residues long. The CDR3 reads CASSSQGMLTGELFF. The DNA for the CDR3 is TGTGCCAGCAGCTCACAGGGGATGTTGACCGGGGAGCTGTTTTTT.

The chain combines TRBV19 with TRBJ1-4; D is perhaps TRBD1 (6 bases). With 3 bases removed from V and 3 bases from J, the gap between germline ends came to 11 bases. Germline values: CDR1 LNHDA, CDR2 SQIVND (reference sequence). The CDR3 covers 15 residues. The CDR3 region is CASSIEGVANEKLFF. CDR3 sequence (DNA): TGTGCCAGTAGTATCGAGGGGGTAGCTAATGAAAAACTGTTTTTT.

The chain recombines TRBV7-2 with TRBJ1-2; 9 bases are a match to TRBD1. V shed 5 bases, J shed 1 base, and the junction held 5 bases outside the gene matches. CDR1 is SGHTA and CDR2 is FQGNSA in the germline V gene. The CDR3 loop spans 15 amino acids. CDR3 sequence reads: CASSPGQGINYGYTF. DNA of the CDR3: TGTGCCAGCAGCCCGGGACAGGGAATTAACTATGGCTACACCTTC.

This chain links TRBV18 with TRBJ2-1; maybe TRBD1 (6 bases). This CDR3 is 14 amino acids long. CDR1 is KGHSH, CDR2 LQKENI, per germline. The germline V and J ends were trimmed by 7 bases and 8 bases, with 18 bases remaining between them. The CDR3 bases are TGTGCCAGCTTAGATTATGGGGGCCGGGATGAGCAGTTCTTC. Translating gives CASLDYGGRDEQFF.

The chain uses TRBV19 and TRBJ2-1; 7 bases fit TRBD2. The CDR3 consists of 15 residues. V was pared by 1 base and J by 4 bases, with 4 bases of the junction left unmatched. Germline V gene data show CDR1 as LNHDA and CDR2 as SQIVND (reference sequence). DNA for the CDR3: TGTGCCAGTAGTATAGGTAGCGGGCGTTACAATGAGCAGTTCTTC. Protein sequence: CASSIGSGRYNEQFF.

The chain joins TRBV7-2 to TRBJ2-7; D is undetermined. Germline loops: CDR1 SGHTA, CDR2 FQGNSA. CDR3 length equals 15 residues. With 1 base removed from V and 0 bases from J, the gap between germline ends came to 10 bases. The CDR3 nucleotides are TGTGCCAGCAGCTTAGGTTACTGGGACTCCTACGAGCAGTACTTC. This gives the protein CASSLGYWDSYEQYF.

This sequence joins TRBV28 and TRBJ1-2; 8 nucleotides align to TRBD1. V lost 3 bases and J lost 13; bases outside the gene matches: 13. CDR3 length: 14 residues. Germline loops: CDR1 MDHEN, CDR2 SYDVKM. CDR3 DNA sequence: TGTGCCAGCAGTTTTGGGGACAGGCGCTCTCCGTCCACCTTC. It codes for CASSFGDRRSPSTF.

The count of this clone is one. The chain links TRBV10-1 to TRBJ2-2, with 7 bases matching TRBD2. The CDR3 runs 17 residues. The trim removed 5 bases at V and 0 bases at J, leaving 9 bases unmatched. Germline-derived CDR1 and CDR2 are WNHNN and SYGVQD (reference sequence). CDR3 coding DNA: TGCGCCAGCAGTACCTCTCCAGCGGGGTCGAACACCGGGGAGCTGTTTTTT. Amino acids: CASSTSPAGSNTGELFF.

This rearrangement joins TRBV27 to TRBJ1-2; 8 nucleotides align to TRBD1. CDR1 and CDR2 (germline): MNHEY, SMNVEV (reference sequence). The CDR3 has 14 residues. The ends lost 4 bases at V and 4 bases at J; junction bases unmatched: 5. CDR3: CASSSRGRSYGYTF. As DNA, the CDR3 is TGTGCCAGCAGTTCCAGGGGGCGCTCCTATGGCTACACCTTC.

Concerning this clone: Additional DNA sequences in this sample encode the identical CDR3. This chain links TRBV7-3 with TRBJ2-3; 7 bases match TRBD2. CDR3 length equals 13 residues. Germline CDR1 and CDR2: SGHTA and FQGTGA. V trimming: 2 bases; J trimming: 4 bases; junction bases outside the gene matches: 0. The CDR3 here is CASSLGLADTQYF. In DNA form, the CDR3 reads TGTGCCAGCAGCTTAGGACTAGCAGATACGCAGTATTTT.

This clone was seen more than once but under ten times. The sample contains more than one DNA sequence encoding this CDR3. V usage is TRBV19 and J usage is TRBJ1-2; 12 bases fit TRBD1. V shed 6 bases and J 4 bases; nucleotides not matched to a gene: 9. Germline values: CDR1 LNHDA, CDR2 SQIVND (reference sequence). The CDR3 contains 16 residues. CDR3 coding DNA: TGTGCCAGTAGCCGGGACAGGGGGCCAGGGGGCTATGGCTACACCTTC. It codes for CASSRDRGPGGYGYTF.

The rearrangement links TRBV7-9 to TRBJ2-1; D is ambiguous. CDR3 length: 11 residues. V shed 8 bases and J shed 3 bases, with 5 bases lying between them. Germline CDR1 SEHNR, CDR2 FQNEAQ (reference sequence). The CDR3 bases are TGTGCCAGCGAAGGCTACAATGAGCAGTTCTTC. Protein product: CASEGYNEQFF.